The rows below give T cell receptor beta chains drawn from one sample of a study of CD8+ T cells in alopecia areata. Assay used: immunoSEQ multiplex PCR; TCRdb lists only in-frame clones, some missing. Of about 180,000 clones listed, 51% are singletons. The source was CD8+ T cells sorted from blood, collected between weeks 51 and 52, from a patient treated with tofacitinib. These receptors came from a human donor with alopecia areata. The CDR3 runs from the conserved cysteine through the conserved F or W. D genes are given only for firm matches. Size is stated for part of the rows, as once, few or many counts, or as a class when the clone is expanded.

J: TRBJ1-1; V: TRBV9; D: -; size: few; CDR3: CASSEMQGLTEAFF; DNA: TGTGCCAGCAGCGAGATGCAGGGCTTGACTGAAGCTTTCTTT
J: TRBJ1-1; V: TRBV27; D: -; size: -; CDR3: CASSFAGSTEAFF; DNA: TGTGCCAGCAGTTTTGCAGGGAGCACTGAAGCTTTCTTT
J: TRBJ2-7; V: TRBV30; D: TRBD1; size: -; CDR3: CAWRDRSSYEQYF; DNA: TGTGCCTGGAGGGACAGGAGTTCCTACGAGCAGTACTTC
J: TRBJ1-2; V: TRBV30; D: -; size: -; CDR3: CAWKYEDAYGYTF; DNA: TGTGCCTGGAAGTACGAGGATGCCTATGGCTACACCTTC
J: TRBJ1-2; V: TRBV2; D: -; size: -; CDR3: CASSERTVNYGYTF; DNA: TGTGCCAGCAGTGAAAGGACCGTTAACTATGGCTACACCTTC
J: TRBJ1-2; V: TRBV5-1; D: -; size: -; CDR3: CASSSGDSYYGYTF; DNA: TGCGCCAGCAGCTCAGGGGACTCCTACTATGGCTACACCTTC
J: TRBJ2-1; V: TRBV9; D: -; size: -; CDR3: CASSFGTPSDEQFF; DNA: TGTGCCAGCAGCTTCGGGACGCCCTCCGATGAGCAGTTCTTC
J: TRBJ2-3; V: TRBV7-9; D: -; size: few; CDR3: CASSGQRTAGDTQYF; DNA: TGTGCCAGCAGCGGTCAACGGACAGCTGGAGATACGCAGTATTTT
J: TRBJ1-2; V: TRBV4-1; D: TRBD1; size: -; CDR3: CASSQAGQRSFYGYTF; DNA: TGCGCCAGCAGCCAAGCGGGACAGCGGAGCTTCTATGGCTACACCTTC
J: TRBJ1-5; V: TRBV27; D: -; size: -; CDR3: CASSSYSNQPQHF; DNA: TGTGCCAGCAGCTCTTATAGCAATCAGCCCCAGCATTTT
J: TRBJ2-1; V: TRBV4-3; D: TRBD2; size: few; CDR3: CASSQEAGGLYNEQFF; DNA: TGCGCCAGCAGCCAAGAGGCGGGGGGGCTGTACAATGAGCAGTTCTTC
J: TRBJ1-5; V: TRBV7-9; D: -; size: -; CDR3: CASSLTGANNQPQHF; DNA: TGTGCCAGCAGCTTAACGGGGGCAAACAATCAGCCCCAGCATTTT
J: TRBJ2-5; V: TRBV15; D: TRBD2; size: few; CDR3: CATRLAGFETQYF; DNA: TGTGCCACCAGACTAGCGGGGTTCGAGACCCAGTACTTC
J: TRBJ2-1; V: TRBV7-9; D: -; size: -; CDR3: CASSPGDGPKDEQFF; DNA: TGTGCCAGCAGCCCAGGAGACGGACCCAAGGATGAGCAGTTCTTC
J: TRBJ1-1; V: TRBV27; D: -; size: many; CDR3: CASSPRGDTEAFF; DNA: TGTGCCAGCAGTCCACGAGGTGACACTGAAGCTTTCTTT
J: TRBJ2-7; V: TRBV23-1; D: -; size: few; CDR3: CASSQSSVMFSYEQYF; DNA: TGCGCCAGCAGTCAATCTAGTGTGATGTTCTCCTACGAGCAGTACTTC
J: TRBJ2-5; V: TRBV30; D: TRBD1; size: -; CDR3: CAWSADRAETQYF; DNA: TGTGCCTGGAGTGCGGACAGGGCTGAGACCCAGTACTTC
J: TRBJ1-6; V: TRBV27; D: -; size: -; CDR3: CASSLLGGHNSPLHF; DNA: TGTGCCAGCAGTTTATTGGGGGGGCATAATTCACCCCTCCACTTT
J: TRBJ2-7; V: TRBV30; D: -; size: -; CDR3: CAWSVDSSYEQYF; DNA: TGTGCCTGGAGTGTAGACAGCTCCTACGAGCAGTACTTC
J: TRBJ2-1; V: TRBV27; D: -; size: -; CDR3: CASIGTRGAHINEQFF; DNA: TGTGCCAGCATAGGGACTCGGGGGGCCCACATTAATGAGCAGTTCTTC
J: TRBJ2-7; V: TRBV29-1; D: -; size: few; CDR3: CSVEGPTYEQYF; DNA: TGCAGCGTTGAAGGCCCGACCTACGAGCAGTACTTC
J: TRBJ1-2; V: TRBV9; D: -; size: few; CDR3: CASSETQTTDNYGYTF; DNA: TGTGCCAGCAGCGAGACCCAGACGACGGACAACTATGGCTACACCTTC
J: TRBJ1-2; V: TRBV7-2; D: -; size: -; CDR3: CASSVNLRGRSGYTF; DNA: TGTGCCAGCAGCGTTAACCTTCGGGGAAGGTCTGGTTACACCTTC
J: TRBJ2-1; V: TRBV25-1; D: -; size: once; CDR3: CASSEALGESSYNEQFF; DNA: TGTGCCAGCAGTGAAGCCCTCGGGGAGAGCTCCTACAATGAGCAGTTCTTC
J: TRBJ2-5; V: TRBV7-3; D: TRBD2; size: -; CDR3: CASSPTGGKETQYF; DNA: TGTGCCAGCAGCCCGACGGGGGGAAAAGAGACCCAGTACTTC
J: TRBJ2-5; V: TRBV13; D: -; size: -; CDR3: CASSPPYGETQYF; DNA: TGTGCCAGCAGCCCCCCGTACGGAGAGACCCAGTACTTC
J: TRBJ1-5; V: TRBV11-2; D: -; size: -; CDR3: CASSWRQPQHF; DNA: TGTGCCAGCAGCTGGCGTCAGCCCCAGCATTTT
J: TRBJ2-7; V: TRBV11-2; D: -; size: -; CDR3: CASSLGSAGTYEQYF; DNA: TGTGCCAGCAGCTTAGGTTCGGCAGGGACCTACGAGCAGTACTTC
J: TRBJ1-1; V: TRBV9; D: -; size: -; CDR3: CASSVADGGGNTEAFF; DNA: TGTGCCAGCAGCGTAGCTGACGGAGGAGGGAACACTGAAGCTTTCTTT
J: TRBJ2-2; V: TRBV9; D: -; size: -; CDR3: CASSLEGTGELFF; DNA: TGTGCCAGCAGCCTGGAGGGCACCGGGGAGCTGTTTTTT
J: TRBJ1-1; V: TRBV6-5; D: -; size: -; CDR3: CATSPGGENTEAFF; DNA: TGTGCCACCAGCCCCGGTGGCGAGAACACTGAAGCTTTCTTT
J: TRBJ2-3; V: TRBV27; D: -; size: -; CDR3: CATVQALGDTQYF; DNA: TGTGCCACCGTCCAAGCGCTAGGTGATACGCAGTATTTT
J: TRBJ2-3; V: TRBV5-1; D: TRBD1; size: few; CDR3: CASSLMGQRSTDTQYF; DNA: TGCGCCAGCAGCTTAATGGGACAGAGGAGCACAGATACGCAGTATTTT
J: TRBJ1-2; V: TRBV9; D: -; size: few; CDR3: CASSVPNPRYGYTF; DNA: TGTGCCAGCAGCGTCCCCAACCCACGCTATGGCTACACCTTC
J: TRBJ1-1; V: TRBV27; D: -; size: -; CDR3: CASSFRGDYTEAFF; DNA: TGTGCCAGCAGTTTCCGGGGCGACTACACTGAAGCTTTCTTT
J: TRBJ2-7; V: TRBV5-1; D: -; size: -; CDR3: CASSLDISTFYEQYF; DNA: TGCGCCAGCAGCTTGGATATCTCGACATTCTACGAGCAGTACTTC
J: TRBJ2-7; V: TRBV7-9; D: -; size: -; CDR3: CASSPLGGFHEQYF; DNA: TGTGCCAGCAGCCCCCTAGGGGGGTTCCACGAGCAGTACTTC
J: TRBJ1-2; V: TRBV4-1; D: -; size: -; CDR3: CASSQAGFATGYTF; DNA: TGCGCCAGCAGCCAAGCTGGGTTTGCCACTGGCTACACCTTC
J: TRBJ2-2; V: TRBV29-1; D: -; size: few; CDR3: CSVEDPGSKTGELFF; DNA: TGCAGCGTTGAAGACCCGGGGTCGAAGACCGGGGAGCTGTTTTTT
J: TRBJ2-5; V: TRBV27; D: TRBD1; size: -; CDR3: CASAPVRDRGQETQYF; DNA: TGTGCCAGCGCCCCCGTCCGGGACAGGGGGCAAGAGACCCAGTACTTC
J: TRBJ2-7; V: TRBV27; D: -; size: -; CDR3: CASSFSQGVIAYEQYF; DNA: TGTGCCAGCAGTTTTTCCCAGGGAGTCATAGCCTACGAGCAGTACTTC
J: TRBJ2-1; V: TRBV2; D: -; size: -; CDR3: CASSEWGGGVEQFF; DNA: TGTGCCAGCAGTGAATGGGGAGGTGGTGTTGAGCAGTTCTTC
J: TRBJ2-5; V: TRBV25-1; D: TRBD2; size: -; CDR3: CASSEIGGEETQYF; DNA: TGTGCCAGCAGTGAAATTGGGGGGGAGGAGACCCAGTACTTC
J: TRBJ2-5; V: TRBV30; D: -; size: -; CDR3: CAQTGGPAETQYF; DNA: TGTGCCCAGACTGGGGGGCCAGCAGAGACCCAGTACTTC
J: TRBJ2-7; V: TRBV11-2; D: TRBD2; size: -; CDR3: CASSTTHPGLAVLEQYF; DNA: TGTGCCAGCAGCACCACCCATCCGGGACTAGCGGTCCTCGAGCAGTACTTC
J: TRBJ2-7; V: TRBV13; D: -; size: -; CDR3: CASSFGREQYF; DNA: TGTGCCAGCAGCTTCGGGCGAGAGCAGTACTTC
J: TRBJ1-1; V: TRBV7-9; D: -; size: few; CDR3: CASSLGAGEAFF; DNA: TGTGCCAGCAGCTTAGGAGCGGGGGAAGCTTTCTTT
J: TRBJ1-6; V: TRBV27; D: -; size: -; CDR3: CASTTVGGPNSPLHF; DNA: TGTGCCAGCACCACCGTTGGGGGCCCTAATTCACCCCTCCACTTT
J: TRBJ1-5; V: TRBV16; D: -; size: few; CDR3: CASSPGDQPQHF; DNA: TGTGCCAGCAGCCCTGGGGATCAGCCCCAGCATTTT
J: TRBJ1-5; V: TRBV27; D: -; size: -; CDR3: CASSYRSSNQPQHF; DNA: TGTGCCAGCAGTTATAGATCGAGCAATCAGCCCCAGCATTTT
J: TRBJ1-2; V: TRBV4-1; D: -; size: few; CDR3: CASSQETPDAEGWSGYTF; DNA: TGCGCCAGCAGCCAAGAAACACCGGATGCGGAGGGATGGAGTGGCTACACCTTC